These 10 T cell receptor beta chains came from one sample sequenced in a study of T cell changes during pregnancy in multiple sclerosis. Sequencing was performed with immunoSEQ multiplex PCR; in TCRdb, only in-frame clones are kept and a portion is missing. The data hold approximately 90,000 clones, with 85% to 95% observed a single time. The specimen was peripheral blood, collected in the third trimester of pregnancy. These receptors were obtained from a female donor with multiple sclerosis, enrolled in a pregnancy study.

The chain joins TRBV19 to TRBJ2-1; TRBD2 might be the D (5 bases). CDR1 is LNHDA, CDR2 SQIVND, per germline (reference sequence). V shed 7 bases and J shed 5 bases, with 6 bases lying between them. This CDR3 spans 11 amino acids. The CDR3 DNA reads as TGTGCCAGTAAAGCGGACAATGAGCAGTTCTTC. As protein: CASKADNEQFF.

Only a few counts were recorded for this clone. V and J are TRBV27 and TRBJ1-1, with 7 bases lining up with TRBD1. CDR3 length: 14 amino acids. Germline assignment: CDR1 MNHEY and CDR2 SMNVEV (reference sequence). Trimming removed 5 bases from V and 4 bases from J; junction bases left unmatched: 7. The CDR3 region is CASSASTGITEAFF. The CDR3 nucleotides are TGTGCCAGCAGTGCCTCGACAGGGATCACTGAAGCTTTCTTT.

The chain links TRBV29-1 to TRBJ2-2; D uncertain. V shed 8 bases and J shed 3 bases, with 10 bases lying between them. Germline V gives CDR1 SQVTM, CDR2 ANQGSEA. CDR3 length equals 12 residues. This chain's CDR3 is CSSESYTGELFF. The CDR3 nucleotides read TGCAGCTCCGAGTCCTACACCGGGGAGCTGTTTTTT.

The V call is TRBV6-1, the J call TRBJ2-7, with D hard to call. Germline V gene lookup returns CDR1 MNHNS and CDR2 SASEGT. Trimming shortened V by 7 bases and J by 0 bases, and 10 bases separated the two germline ends. The CDR3 consists of 13 residues. CDR3 loop: CASTLENSYEQYF. The CDR3 coding sequence is TGTGCCAGCACCCTGGAGAACTCCTACGAGCAGTACTTC.

The J gene is TRBJ2-1, the V gene TRBV11-2; D call uncertain. Trimming removed 5 bases from V and 3 bases from J, with 14 bases in between. The CDR3 extends over 15 amino acids. CDR1 and CDR2 (germline): SGHAT, FQNNGV. CDR3 in amino acids: CASSKPGLGYNEQFF. Written as DNA, the CDR3 is TGTGCCAGCAGCAAACCAGGTCTTGGCTACAATGAGCAGTTCTTC. Variable domain in full (rest from reference TRBV11-2 and TRBJ2-1): EAGVAQSPRYKIIEKRQSVAFWCNPISGHATLYWYQQILGQGPKLLIQFQNNGVVDDSQLPKDRFSAERLKGVDSTLKIQPAKLEDSAVYLCASSKPGLGYNEQFFGPGTRLTVL.

This chain connects TRBV11-2 to TRBJ2-2; 8 bases match TRBD2. Germline-derived CDR1 and CDR2 are SGHAT and FQNNGV. This CDR3 comprises 15 residues. The V gene end was trimmed by 4 bases and the J gene end by 7 bases; junction bases not matched to a gene: 8. In DNA, the CDR3 is TGTGCCAGCAGCTCGACGAGCGGGAGAGGCGGGGAGCTGTTTTTT. Its translation: CASSSTSGRGGELFF. Looking up the rest from reference TRBV11-2 and TRBJ2-2 gives the full variable domain: EAGVAQSPRYKIIEKRQSVAFWCNPISGHATLYWYQQILGQGPKLLIQFQNNGVVDDSQLPKDRFSAERLKGVDSTLKIQPAKLEDSAVYLCASSSTSGRGGELFFGEGSRLTVL.

V is TRBV5-4 and J is TRBJ1-5; no definite D call. The germline gives CDR1 SGHNT, CDR2 YYREEE (reference sequence). Trimming took 4 bases from V and 5 from J, leaving 10 bases between them. There are 13 residues in the CDR3. The CDR3 loop is CASSMGPDQPQHF. In DNA form, the CDR3 reads TGTGCCAGCAGCATGGGCCCGGATCAGCCCCAGCATTTT.

The gene calls are TRBV6-1 and TRBJ2-2; perhaps TRBD1 as D (5 bases). V was cut by 9 bases and J by 1 base, with 12 bases left in between. Per the germline V gene, CDR1 is MNHNS and CDR2 is SASEGT. This CDR3 region has 14 residues. The CDR3 nucleotides are TGTGCCAGTAGCCCCGGACAGAACACCGGGGAGCTGTTTTTT. Encoded protein: CASSPGQNTGELFF.

The V and J genes are TRBV5-4 and TRBJ2-1; D unresolved. CDR3 length equals 16 residues. The ends were cut back, 5 bases at V and 0 bases at J, with 15 bases in the middle. Germline V lookup: CDR1 SGHNT, CDR2 YYREEE (reference sequence). Here the CDR3 DNA reads TGTGCCAGCAGTTCCCGCCTAGTGGGCTCCTACAATGAGCAGTTCTTC. This translates into CASSSRLVGSYNEQFF.

The chain uses TRBV15 and TRBJ2-5, with 12 bases that match TRBD2. CDR3 length: 16 amino acids. The J segment lost 4 bases and the V segment lost 1 base, leaving 4 bases of the junction unmatched. Germline lookup yields CDR1 LNHNV and CDR2 YYDKDF (reference sequence). The CDR3 region is CATSRGLAGESETQYF. For the CDR3, the DNA is TGTGCCACCAGCAGAGGACTAGCGGGAGAGTCAGAGACCCAGTACTTC.